One and the same sample provided the 11 T cell receptor beta chains below, sequenced in a study of T cells in Graves' hyperthyroidism and ophthalmopathy. Amplification targeted TCR beta CDR3 regions from RNA transcripts. The HTBI primer set was used in a first-round RT-PCR of the TCR CDR3. MiXCR, applied by TCRdb to the multiplex PCR reads, yields one record per CDR3 protein. The sample contains a few hundred thousand distinct CDR3 sequences, roughly 46% of which appear only once. Source material: peripheral blood or thyroid tissue (not recorded which). The receptors were sampled from a woman in her late teens or twenties with Graves' hyperthyroidism.

This clonotype was recorded at least ten times. The chain employs TRBV11-3 and TRBJ1-5; no definite D call. V was pared by 1 base and J by 5 bases, with 12 bases between. This CDR3 contains 15 residues. The germline V gene encodes CDR1 SGHNT and CDR2 YENEEA. CDR3 sequence reads: CASSLGGQKDQPQHF. CDR3 DNA sequence: TGTGCCAGCAGCTTAGGCGGGCAGAAGGATCAGCCCCAGCATTTT.

In the case of this clonotype: A much larger clone is a single base away; this may be a read error. The chain joins TRBV10-3 to TRBJ2-7; TRBD1 or TRBD2 may be the D gene (5 bases each). The J call may be mistaken, given a closer DNA end match to TRBJ2-1. From germline, CDR1 is ENHRY and CDR2 SYGVKD. The CDR3 is 14 amino acids. CDR3 residues: CAISEAGGGYEQFF. CDR3 in DNA: TGTGCCATCAGTGAGGCTGGGGGTGGGTACGAGCAGTTCTTC.

To note about this clonotype: A read error may be the cause here, since a much bigger clone is one base away. The J gene is TRBJ2-7, the V gene TRBV7-2; 11 bases match TRBD1. V shed 5 bases, J shed 5 bases, and the junction held 8 bases outside the gene matches. Germline V gene data show CDR1 as SGHTA and CDR2 as FQGNSA. The CDR3 loop spans 15 amino acids. CDR3 protein: CASSTWDRGRNEQYF. CDR3 nucleotides: TGTGCCAGCAGCACCTGGGACAGGGGGAGGAACGAGCAGTACTTC.

The gene calls are TRBV7-9 and TRBJ2-7, with 14 nucleotides matching TRBD2. The CDR3 contains 16 residues. V trimming: 5 bases; J trimming: 7 bases; junction bases outside the gene matches: 10. Germline-derived CDR1 and CDR2 are SEHNR and FQNEAQ (reference sequence). The CDR3: CASSARLAGGPEEQYF. CDR3 coding DNA: TGTGCCAGCAGCGCTCGACTAGCGGGAGGGCCGGAGGAGCAGTACTTC. The full variable domain, in which reference TRBV7-9 and TRBJ2-7 provide the parts outside the CDR3, is DTGVSQNPRHKITKRGQNVTFRCDPISEHNRLYWYRQTLGQGPEFLTYFQNEAQLEKSRLLSDRFSAERPKGSFSTLEIQRTEQGDSAMYLCASSARLAGGPEEQYFGPGTRLTVT.

As for this clonotype: At one end, the junction sequence differs from germline, possibly due to a read error. The V call is TRBV5-6, the J call TRBJ2-7; D gene ambiguous. This CDR3 comprises 13 residues. The germline CDR1 and CDR2 sequences are SGHDT and YYEEEE. The CDR3 nucleotides read TGTGCCAGCAGTTTGCAGAGCTCCTACGGGCAGTACTTC. Its translation: CASSLQSSYGQYF.

This clonotype was observed at least ten times. Written as DNA, the CDR3 is TGTGCCAGCAGCTCGGCCCTTCTACACTACGAGCAGTACTTC. It yields the protein CASSSALLHYEQYF. The genes are TRBV13 and TRBJ2-7; D unresolved. From germline, CDR1 is PRHDT and CDR2 FYEKMQ (reference sequence). V was cut by 4 bases and J by 3 bases, with 13 bases left in between. The CDR3 consists of 14 residues.

The chain uses TRBV7-9 and TRBJ1-3; unclear D gene. The CDR3 loop spans 12 amino acids. V was shortened by 5 bases and J by 9 bases, with 11 bases between the two germline ends. The germline gives CDR1 SEHNR, CDR2 FQNEAQ (reference sequence). CDR3 sequence (DNA): TGTGCCAGCAGCCCTAGCGGGAGCACCATATATTTT. It codes for CASSPSGSTIYF. Variable domain in full (rest from reference TRBV7-9 and TRBJ1-3): DTGVSQNPRHKITKRGQNVTFRCDPISEHNRLYWYRQTLGQGPEFLTYFQNEAQLEKSRLLSDRFSAERPKGSFSTLEIQRTEQGDSAMYLCASSPSGSTIYFGEGSWLTVV.

This clonotype was seen a handful of times. V and J are TRBV27 and TRBJ2-7; TRBD2 agrees at 11 bases. CDR3 size: 15 residues. V trimming: 5 bases; J trimming: 5 bases; junction bases outside the gene matches: 8. Germline V gives CDR1 MNHEY, CDR2 SMNVEV (reference sequence). This CDR3 is CASSPASGRLNEQYF. CDR3 in DNA: TGTGCCAGCAGTCCGGCTAGCGGGAGGTTAAACGAGCAGTACTTC.

This clonotype was observed at least ten times. This rearrangement joins TRBV19 to TRBJ2-6; no definite D call. The germline gives CDR1 LNHDA, CDR2 SQIVND (reference sequence). The CDR3 sequence is 15 residues long. Trimming pared 6 bases from V and 0 bases from J, leaving 9 bases between. This CDR3 reads CASSPLSSGANVLTF. The CDR3 DNA sequence: TGTGCCAGTAGCCCTCTTAGCTCTGGGGCCAACGTCCTGACTTTC.

This rearrangement joins TRBV6-1 to TRBJ2-5, with a weak D call TRBD1 (5 bases). The CDR3 has 15 residues. Germline-derived CDR1 and CDR2 are MNHNS and SASEGT. Deletions cut 7 bases from V and 9 bases from J, with 24 bases between. The CDR3 region has the DNA TGTGCCAGCATTGCGGACAATTATAGCAATCAGCCCCAGTACTTC. It encodes CASIADNYSNQPQYF.

The CDR3 DNA reads TGTGCCATCAGTGATATGGACAGGGGGCTTAGCACAGATACGCAGTATTTT. Its protein product is CAISDMDRGLSTDTQYF. The gene calls are TRBV10-3 and TRBJ2-3; 11 bases map to TRBD1. The CDR3 is 17 amino acids. V was clipped by 3 bases and J by 0 bases; unmatched bases: 5. Per germline, CDR1 ENHRY and CDR2 SYGVKD.